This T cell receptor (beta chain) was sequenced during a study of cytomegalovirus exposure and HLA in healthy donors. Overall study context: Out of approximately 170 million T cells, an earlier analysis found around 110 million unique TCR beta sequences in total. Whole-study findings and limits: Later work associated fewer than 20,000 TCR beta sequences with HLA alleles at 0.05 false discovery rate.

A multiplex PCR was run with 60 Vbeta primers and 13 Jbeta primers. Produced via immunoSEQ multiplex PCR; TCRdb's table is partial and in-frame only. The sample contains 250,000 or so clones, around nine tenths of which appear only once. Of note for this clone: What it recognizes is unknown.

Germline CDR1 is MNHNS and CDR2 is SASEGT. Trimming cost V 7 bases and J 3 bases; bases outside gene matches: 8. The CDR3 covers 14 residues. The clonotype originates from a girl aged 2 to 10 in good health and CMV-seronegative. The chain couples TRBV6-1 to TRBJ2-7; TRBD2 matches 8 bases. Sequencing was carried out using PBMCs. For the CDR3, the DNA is TGTGCCAGCAATGGTTATAGCGGGGTCTACGAGCAGTACTTC. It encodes CASNGYSGVYEQYF.